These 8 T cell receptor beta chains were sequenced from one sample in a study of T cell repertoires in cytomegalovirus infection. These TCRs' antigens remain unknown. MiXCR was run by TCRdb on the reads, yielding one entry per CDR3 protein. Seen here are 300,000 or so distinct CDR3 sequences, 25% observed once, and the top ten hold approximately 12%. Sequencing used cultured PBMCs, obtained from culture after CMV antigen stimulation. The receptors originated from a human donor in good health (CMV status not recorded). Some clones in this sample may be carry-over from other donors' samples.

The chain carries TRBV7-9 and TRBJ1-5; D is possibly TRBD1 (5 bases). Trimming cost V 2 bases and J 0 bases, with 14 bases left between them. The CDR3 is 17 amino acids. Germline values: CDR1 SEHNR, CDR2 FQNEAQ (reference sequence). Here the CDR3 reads CASSLSPTGSSNQPQHF. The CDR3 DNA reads TGTGCCAGCAGCTTATCCCCTACAGGATCTAGCAATCAGCCCCAGCATTTT.

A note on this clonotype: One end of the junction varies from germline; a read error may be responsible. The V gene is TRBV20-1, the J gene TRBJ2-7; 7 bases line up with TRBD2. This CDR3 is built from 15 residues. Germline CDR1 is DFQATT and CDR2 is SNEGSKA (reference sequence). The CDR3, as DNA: TGCAATGCTACGTCGGGGGGAGGAAGCTCCTACGAGCAGTACTTC. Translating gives CNATSGGGSSYEQYF.

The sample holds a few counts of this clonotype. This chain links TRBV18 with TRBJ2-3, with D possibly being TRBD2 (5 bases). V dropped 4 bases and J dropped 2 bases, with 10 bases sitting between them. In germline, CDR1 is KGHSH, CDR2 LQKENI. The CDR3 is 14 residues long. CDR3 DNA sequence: TGTGCCAGCTCACGGACTGCAAACACAGATACGCAGTATTTT. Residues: CASSRTANTDTQYF. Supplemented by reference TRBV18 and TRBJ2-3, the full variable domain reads NAGVMQNPRHLVRRRGQEARLRCSPMKGHSHVYWYRQLPEEGLKFMVYLQKENIIDESGMPKERFSAEFPKEGPSILRIQQVVRGDSAAYFCASSRTANTDTQYFGPGTRLTVL.

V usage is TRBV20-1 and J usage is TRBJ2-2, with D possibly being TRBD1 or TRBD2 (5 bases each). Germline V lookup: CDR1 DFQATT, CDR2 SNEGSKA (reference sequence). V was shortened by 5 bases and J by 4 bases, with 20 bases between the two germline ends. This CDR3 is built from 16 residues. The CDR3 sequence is CSASRSGPASTGELFF. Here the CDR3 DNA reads TGCAGTGCTTCGCGGTCGGGACCCGCCTCCACCGGGGAGCTGTTTTTT.

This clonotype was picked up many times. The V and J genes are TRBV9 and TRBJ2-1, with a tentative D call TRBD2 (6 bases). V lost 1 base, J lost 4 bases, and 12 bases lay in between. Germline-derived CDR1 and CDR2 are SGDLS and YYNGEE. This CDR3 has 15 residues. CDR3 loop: CASSVSGSGYNEQFF. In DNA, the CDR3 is TGTGCCAGCAGCGTATCCGGGAGCGGGTACAATGAGCAGTTCTTC.

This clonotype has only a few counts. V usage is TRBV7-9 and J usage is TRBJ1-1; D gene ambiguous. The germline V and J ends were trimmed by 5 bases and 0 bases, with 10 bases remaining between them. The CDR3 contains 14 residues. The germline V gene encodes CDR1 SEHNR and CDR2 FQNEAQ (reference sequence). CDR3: CASSPQDMNTEAFF. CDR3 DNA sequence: TGTGCCAGCAGCCCCCAGGATATGAACACTGAAGCTTTCTTT.

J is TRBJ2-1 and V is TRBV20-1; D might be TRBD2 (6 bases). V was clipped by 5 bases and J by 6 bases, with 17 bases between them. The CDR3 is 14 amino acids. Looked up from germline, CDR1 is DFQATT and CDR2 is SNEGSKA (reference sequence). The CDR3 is CSAERLVRVNEQFF. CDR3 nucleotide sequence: TGCAGTGCTGAACGACTAGTTCGAGTCAATGAGCAGTTCTTC.

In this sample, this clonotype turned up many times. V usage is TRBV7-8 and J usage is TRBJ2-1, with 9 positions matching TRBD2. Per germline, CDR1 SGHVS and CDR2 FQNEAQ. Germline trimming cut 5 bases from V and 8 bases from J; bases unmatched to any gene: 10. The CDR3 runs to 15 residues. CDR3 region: CASSTLAGGSDEQFF. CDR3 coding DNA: TGTGCCAGCAGCACACTAGCGGGTGGTAGCGATGAGCAGTTCTTC.